This paragraph reports one TCR beta chain. This sample also contains other DNA sequences that code for the same CDR3. With V trimmed by 3 bases and J by 4 bases, 1 base remained unmatched. Germline values: CDR1 SEHNR, CDR2 FQNEAQ (reference sequence). The length of the CDR3 is 13 residues. Method: immunoSEQ multiplex PCR; TCRdb's copy keeps in-frame clones and lacks some. The sample holds over 70,000 clones, more than 85% seen once. This specimen comes from a study of technical replicates of blood from several donors. Sequencing was performed on T cells isolated from PBMCs. This receptor was identified in a human donor in good health. This sequence joins TRBV7-9 and TRBJ1-2; 8 nucleotides line up with TRBD1. CDR3 coding DNA: TGTGCCAGCAGCTTCGGGACAGGCTATGGCTACACCTTC. It translates to CASSFGTGYGYTF.